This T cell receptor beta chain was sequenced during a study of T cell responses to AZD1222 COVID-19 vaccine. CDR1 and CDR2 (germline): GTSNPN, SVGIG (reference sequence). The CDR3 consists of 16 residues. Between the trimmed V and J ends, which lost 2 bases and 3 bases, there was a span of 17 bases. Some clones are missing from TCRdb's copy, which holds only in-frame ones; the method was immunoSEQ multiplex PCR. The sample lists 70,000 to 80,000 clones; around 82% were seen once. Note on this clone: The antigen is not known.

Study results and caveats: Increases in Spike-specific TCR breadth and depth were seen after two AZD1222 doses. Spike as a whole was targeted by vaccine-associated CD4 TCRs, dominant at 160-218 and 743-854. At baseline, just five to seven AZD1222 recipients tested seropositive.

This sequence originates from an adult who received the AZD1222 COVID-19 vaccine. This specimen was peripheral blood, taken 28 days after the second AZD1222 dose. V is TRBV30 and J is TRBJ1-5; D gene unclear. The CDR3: CAWSLALVGYNQPQHF. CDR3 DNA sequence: TGTGCCTGGAGTCTTGCACTGGTGGGGTACAATCAGCCCCAGCATTTT.